This T cell receptor beta chain is drawn from a study of response to subunit inactivated influenza vaccine. One entry per CDR3 protein, called by TCRdb with MiXCR from the RT-PCR reads. Here the sample spans 650,000 to 850,000 distinct CDR3 sequences, 11% to 15% being singletons. Study-level results: The authors offered the suggestion that each seasonal influenza vaccination recruits few new T cells.

In germline, CDR1 is GTSNPN, CDR2 SVGIG (reference sequence). Trimming shortened V by 0 bases and J by 3 bases, and 9 bases separated the two germline ends. CDR3 length equals 13 residues. As concerns this clonotype: Its antigen is currently unknown.

The sequence was collected from a man aged 45-60 years who received an inactivated influenza vaccine. V and J are TRBV30 and TRBJ2-7; D is unclear. The material sequenced was PBMCs from blood, taken around 15 days before vaccination. In nucleotides, the CDR3 is TGTGCCTGGAGTGTAAACAGAGTCTACGAGCAGTACTTC. Its protein product is CAWSVNRVYEQYF. The whole variable domain, filled in from reference TRBV30 and TRBJ2-7, reads SQTIHQWPATLVQPVGSPLSLECTVEGTSNPNLYWYRQAAGRGLQLLFYSVGIGQISSEVPQNLSASRPQDRQFILSSKKLLLSDSGFYLCAWSVNRVYEQYFGPGTRLTVT.